These 29 T cell receptor beta chains were all obtained from the same sample, sequenced in a study of cytomegalovirus exposure and HLA in healthy donors. Vbeta (60) and Jbeta (13) primers were used in the PCR. Libraries were prepared by immunoSEQ multiplex PCR; TCRdb keeps only in-frame clonotypes and omits some of them. The sample has 130,000 or so clones, 70% to 85% seen once; the top ten hold 1.8%. Input material: PBMCs. The receptors were gathered from a man between 18 and 29 years old in good health and CMV-seronegative.

This chain uses TRBV5-6 with TRBJ1-6; no reliable D call. This CDR3 is 13 amino acids long. Germline CDR1 SGHDT, CDR2 YYEEEE. The V and J ends lost 0 bases and 9 bases respectively, with 7 bases between them. The CDR3 nucleotides are TGTGCCAGCAGCTTGGGCCGAGGTTCACCCCTCCACTTT. Translated, it gives CASSLGRGSPLHF.

This rearrangement joins TRBV2 to TRBJ2-2; the D is unclear. The germline V gene encodes CDR1 SNHLY and CDR2 FYNNEI. Trimming cost V 6 bases and J 5 bases, with 16 bases left between them. CDR3 length: 15 residues. CDR3 nucleotides: TGTGCCAGCAGGGCCGGTCGGGTGGTGACCGGGGAGCTGTTTTTT. This translates into CASRAGRVVTGELFF.

This sequence joins TRBV7-9 and TRBJ2-7; 10 positions agree with TRBD1. This CDR3 is built from 14 residues. With 6 bases clipped from V and 5 bases from J, the junction kept 7 bases outside the gene matches. Germline V gives CDR1 SEHNR, CDR2 FQNEAQ (reference sequence). This chain's CDR3 is CASSGTGAGDEQYF. The CDR3 bases are TGTGCCAGCAGTGGGACAGGGGCGGGGGACGAGCAGTACTTC.

The chain combines TRBV27 with TRBJ2-7; 7 bases line up with TRBD1. Germline assignment: CDR1 MNHEY and CDR2 SMNVEV (reference sequence). The CDR3 has 15 residues. The V segment lost 6 bases and the J segment 1 base; nucleotides outside the gene matches: 9. In nucleotides, the CDR3 is TGTGCCAGCAGACAGCCGGGACAGCCTTCCTACGAGCAGTACTTC. Translated, it gives CASRQPGQPSYEQYF.

The genes are TRBV7-8 and TRBJ2-1, with TRBD1 matching over 9 bases. Germline loops: CDR1 SGHVS, CDR2 FQNEAQ. CDR3 length: 15 residues. J lost 1 base, V lost 6 bases, and 4 bases had no gene match. The CDR3 is CASRSGTGSYNEQFF. The CDR3 nucleotides are TGTGCCAGCAGGTCCGGGACAGGGTCCTACAATGAGCAGTTCTTC.

The chain is built from TRBV5-6 and TRBJ1-2; D ambiguous. This CDR3 is built from 12 residues. V was pared by 0 bases and J by 7 bases, with 7 bases between. The germline V gene encodes CDR1 SGHDT and CDR2 YYEEEE. The CDR3 DNA is TGTGCCAGCAGCTTGGTGAGAGGTGGCTACACCTTC. Protein product: CASSLVRGGYTF.

The chain combines TRBV25-1 with TRBJ1-6, with 9 bases fitting TRBD1. The V segment lost 4 bases and the J segment 10 bases; nucleotides outside the gene matches: 14. This CDR3 comprises 17 residues. Per the germline V gene, CDR1 is MGHDK and CDR2 is SYGVNS. As DNA, the CDR3 is TGTGCCAGCAGTGCTACAACCGACAGGGGGATACGGTCACCCCTCCACTTT. Its protein is CASSATTDRGIRSPLHF. The whole variable domain, remainder taken from reference TRBV25-1 and TRBJ1-6, is EADIYQTPRYLVIGTGKKITLECSQTMGHDKMYWYQQDPGMELHLIHYSYGVNSTEKGDLSSESTVSRIRTEHFPLTLESARPSHTSQYLCASSATTDRGIRSPLHFGNGTRLTVT.

The chain is built from TRBV5-4 and TRBJ2-1, with D perhaps TRBD2 (5 bases). The CDR3 length is 15 residues. V was cut by 7 bases and J by 8 bases, with 22 bases left in between. CDR1 and CDR2 from the germline V gene are SGHNT and YYREEE (reference sequence). The CDR3, as DNA: TGTGCCAGCTGGCTAGGACTGCCGACGGGCGATGAGCAGTTCTTC. Translation gives CASWLGLPTGDEQFF. Together with reference TRBV5-4 and TRBJ2-1, the CDR3 gives the full variable domain: ETGVTQSPTHLIKTRGQQVTLRCSSQSGHNTVSWYQQALGQGPQFIFQYYREEENGRGNFPPRFSGLQFPNYSSELNVNALELDDSALYLCASWLGLPTGDEQFFGPGTRLTVL.

V usage is TRBV5-6 and J usage is TRBJ2-7, with D hard to call. Germline-derived CDR1 and CDR2 are SGHDT and YYEEEE. V shed 0 bases and J shed 7 bases, with 5 bases lying between them. The CDR3 loop spans 11 amino acids. In nucleotides, the CDR3 is TGTGCCAGCAGCTTGGGTAAAGAGCAGTACTTC. It codes for CASSLGKEQYF.

The chain is built from TRBV19 and TRBJ1-5, with D unresolved. Germline-derived CDR1 and CDR2 are LNHDA and SQIVND (reference sequence). The CDR3 consists of 12 residues. V lost 7 bases to trimming and J lost 7 bases, with 11 bases between them. This chain's CDR3 is CASTTPNQPQHF. CDR3 nucleotides: TGTGCCAGTACTACGCCCAACCAGCCCCAGCATTTT.

This clone has a single count. The CDR3 DNA reads TGTGCCAGCAGCCCGAGGACAGCAGATAATGAAAAACTGTTTTTT. It translates to CASSPRTADNEKLFF. The V and J genes are TRBV7-9 and TRBJ1-4, with D tentatively TRBD1 (6 bases). Trimming left V 5 bases short and J 4 bases short, with 14 bases between. The length of the CDR3 is 15 residues. The germline gives CDR1 SEHNR, CDR2 FQNEAQ (reference sequence).

The rearrangement uses TRBV12-2 and TRBJ1-1; the table gives TRBD1 as D, unverified against the DNA. TRBV12-2 counts as a pseudogene. The CDR3 has 15 residues. The CDR3 nucleotides are TGTGCAAGTCGCTTAGCGCGGACACAAAACACTGAAGCTTTCTTT. This sequence encodes CASRLARTQNTEAFF.

J is TRBJ2-5 and V is TRBV5-5, with TRBD2 as a possible D gene (6 bases). The DNA end favors TRBJ2-7, so the J call may be wrong. The CDR3 has 12 residues. The V gene's germline CDR1 is SGHKS and CDR2 YYEKEE (reference sequence). The CDR3 protein is CASSLGGDEQYF. The CDR3 DNA reads as TGTGCCAGCAGCTTGGGGGGGGACGAGCAGTACTTC.

The chain joins TRBV10-1 to TRBJ1-1; TRBD1 might be the D (5 bases). V was trimmed by 2 bases and J by 4 bases, leaving 8 bases between them. Germline V gene sequence: CDR1 WNHNN, CDR2 SYGVQD (reference sequence). This CDR3 is built from 13 residues. The chain's CDR3 is CASSERGGTEAFF. The CDR3 bases are TGCGCCAGCAGTGAGCGGGGGGGCACTGAAGCTTTCTTT.

The rearrangement uses TRBV7-6 and TRBJ1-3; 9 nucleotides agree with TRBD1. The trim removed 5 bases at V and 1 base at J, leaving 6 bases unmatched. The germline CDR1 and CDR2 sequences are SGHVS and FNYEAQ. The CDR3 spans 16 residues. DNA for the CDR3: TGTGCCAGCAGCAAGGGACAGGGTGGATCTGGAAACACCATATATTTT. It is translated as CASSKGQGGSGNTIYF.

CDR3 nucleotide sequence: TGTGCCAGCAGCGTTCGTCAAGGGAGGAATTCACCCCTCCACTTT. Translating it yields CASSVRQGRNSPLHF. This chain connects TRBV7-9 to TRBJ1-6; D is undetermined. Germline CDR1 and CDR2: SEHNR and FQNEAQ (reference sequence). CDR3 length: 15 amino acids. The V gene lost 5 bases and the J gene lost 7 bases, with 15 bases spanning the gap.

This clone turned up a few times. J is TRBJ2-2 and V is TRBV7-6; 7 bases map to TRBD2. Germline lookup yields CDR1 SGHVS and CDR2 FNYEAQ. This CDR3 has 15 amino acids. Trimming took 8 bases from V and 6 from J; bases not matched to a gene: 12. CDR3: CASHLAGVSSGELFF. The CDR3 region has the DNA TGTGCCAGCCACCTGGCGGGGGTCTCCTCCGGGGAGCTGTTTTTT. Based on the CDR3 plus reference TRBV7-6 and TRBJ2-2, the full variable domain is GAGVSQSPRYKVTKRGQDVALRCDPISGHVSLYWYRQALGQGPEFLTYFNYEAQQDKSGLPNDRFSAERPEGSISTLTIQRTEQRDSAMYRCASHLAGVSSGELFFGEGSRLTVL.

A few counts support this clone. The rearrangement links TRBV7-2 to TRBJ1-2; TRBD1 might be the D (6 bases). Germline V gene sequence: CDR1 SGHTA, CDR2 FQGNSA. The CDR3 is made up of 13 amino acids. V lost 5 bases and J 6 bases, leaving 13 bases between the germline ends. The CDR3 is CASSTYRAHGYTF. Written as DNA, the CDR3 is TGTGCCAGCAGCACTTACAGGGCTCATGGCTACACCTTC.

This chain links TRBV6-4 with TRBJ1-6; TRBD1 matches at 8 bases. Germline CDR1 is MRHNA and CDR2 is SNTAGT. The V segment lost 2 bases and the J segment 8 bases; nucleotides outside the gene matches: 2. The CDR3 contains 14 residues. In DNA form, the CDR3 reads TGTGCCAGCAGTGACACGACAGGGGATTCACCCCTCCACTTT. Its protein product is CASSDTTGDSPLHF.

The chain has TRBV6-1 and TRBJ2-3, with D perhaps matching TRBD2 (6 bases). This CDR3 has 12 residues. V lost 4 bases and J lost 5, with 7 bases in between. Germline V gives CDR1 MNHNS, CDR2 SASEGT. DNA of the CDR3: TGTGCCAGCAGTGTCGGGGGAGATACGCAGTATTTT. Encoded protein: CASSVGGDTQYF.

The chain joins TRBV7-2 to TRBJ2-6; 8 nucleotides align to TRBD1. Unmatched junction bases numbered 15, after V lost 5 bases and J lost 12 bases. The CDR3 runs to 16 residues. CDR1 is SGHTA, CDR2 FQGNSA, per germline. The CDR3 is CASSTAGTGRAVVLTF. As DNA, the CDR3 is TGTGCCAGCAGCACTGCAGGGACAGGTAGAGCAGTCGTCCTGACTTTC.

The gene calls are TRBV5-4 and TRBJ2-1; tentatively, D is TRBD1 (5 bases). CDR3 length equals 12 residues. Deletions cut 5 bases from V and 15 bases from J, with 18 bases between. Germline V gene sequence: CDR1 SGHNT, CDR2 YYREEE (reference sequence). The DNA of the CDR3 is TGTGCCAGCAGTCCAGTAGCAGGGTTTCTGTTCTTC. Residues: CASSPVAGFLFF. Full variable domain (outside the CDR3, taken from reference TRBV5-4 and TRBJ2-1): ETGVTQSPTHLIKTRGQQVTLRCSSQSGHNTVSWYQQALGQGPQFIFQYYREEENGRGNFPPRFSGLQFPNYSSELNVNALELDDSALYLCASSPVAGFLFFGPGTRLTVL.

The V gene is TRBV5-8, the J gene TRBJ1-2; weak D call: TRBD1 (6 bases). With 2 bases removed from V and 2 bases from J, the gap between germline ends came to 10 bases. Germline V gives CDR1 SGHTS, CDR2 YDEGEE. The CDR3 totals 14 residues. The CDR3 coding sequence is TGTGCCAGCAGCTTCACAGGGACCAACTATGGCTACACCTTC. Translating it yields CASSFTGTNYGYTF.

This clone was seen more than once but under ten times. The gene calls are TRBV27 and TRBJ2-7, with 11 bases that match TRBD1. V dropped 5 bases and J dropped 3; count of bases not matched to a gene: 6. CDR3 length: 15 amino acids. Germline CDR1 and CDR2: MNHEY and SMNVEV (reference sequence). CDR3 loop: CASSIGTGGFYEQYF. CDR3 nucleotide sequence: TGTGCCAGCAGTATAGGGACAGGGGGATTCTACGAGCAGTACTTC.

The chain couples TRBV5-4 to TRBJ1-1; D perhaps matches TRBD1 (6 bases). CDR1 and CDR2 (germline): SGHNT, YYREEE (reference sequence). This CDR3 spans 13 amino acids. Trimming cost V 7 bases and J 2 bases, with 12 bases left between them. The CDR3 loop is CASGRQENTEAFF. The CDR3 DNA is TGTGCCAGCGGTCGACAGGAAAACACTGAAGCTTTCTTT.

The V call is TRBV18, the J call TRBJ2-2; 7 nucleotides agree with TRBD1. Germline V gene sequence: CDR1 KGHSH, CDR2 LQKENI. The V segment lost 3 bases and the J segment 6 bases; nucleotides outside the gene matches: 7. The CDR3 covers 15 residues. The DNA of the CDR3 is TGTGCCAGCTCACCGGCGACAGGGAAGGCCGGGGAGCTGTTTTTT. This sequence encodes CASSPATGKAGELFF.

There are a few counts of this clone. The CDR3 spells CASGPGQFSYNEQFF. The CDR3 region has the DNA TGTGCTAGTGGACCCGGACAGTTCTCCTACAATGAGCAGTTCTTC. The chain employs TRBV12-5 and TRBJ2-1, with TRBD1 as a possible D gene (6 bases). Germline V gene data show CDR1 as LGHNT and CDR2 as FRNRAP. The V end lost 6 bases, the J end lost 0 bases, and 12 bases lay between the germline ends. CDR3 length: 15 residues.

The CDR3 coding sequence is TGTGCCAGCAGCAATCAGGCGGGGCCCTCCTACAATGAGCAGTTCTTC. It encodes CASSNQAGPSYNEQFF. This chain uses TRBV7-9 with TRBJ2-1, with D possibly matching TRBD2 (6 bases). Trimming left V 5 bases short and J 0 bases short, with 14 bases between. Per germline, CDR1 SEHNR and CDR2 FQNEAQ (reference sequence). CDR3 size: 16 residues.

This clone was found a few times. The J gene is TRBJ2-1, the V gene TRBV7-9; D gene ambiguous. The germline V gene has CDR1 SEHNR and CDR2 FQNEAQ (reference sequence). Trimming shortened V by 5 bases and J by 8 bases, and 13 bases separated the two germline ends. The CDR3 contains 13 residues. CDR3: CASSPPRIHEQFF. DNA for the CDR3: TGTGCCAGCAGCCCCCCCAGGATACATGAGCAGTTCTTC.